These 31 T cell receptor beta chains came from one sample sequenced in a study of persistence of HIV-infected CD4 T cells. Cells were stimulated with overlapping HIV-1 Gag 15-mer peptides. CD40L/CD69 double-negative CD45RO-high memory CD4+ T cells were collected. This was the immunoSEQ version 4 assay in survey mode. Profiled with immunoSEQ multiplex PCR; TCRdb holds only in-frame clones, not every one. The table records 38,000 or so clones, around 85% of them present only once. No antigen has been identified for these receptors. The sample here was cultured CD4+ T cells from PBMCs, taken from a patient who received antiretroviral therapy. These receptors were collected from an adult with HIV. The donor label of this sample is uncertain.

The V and J genes are TRBV14 and TRBJ2-7, with D possibly TRBD1 on 6 matching bases. V was clipped by 1 base and J by 3 bases, with 10 bases between them. The germline gives CDR1 SGHDN, CDR2 FVKESK. This CDR3 contains 14 residues. The chain's CDR3 is CASSQVQGLYEQYF. For the CDR3, the DNA is TGTGCCAGCAGCCAAGTCCAGGGGCTCTACGAGCAGTACTTC.

DNA of the CDR3: TGCAGCGACACCGGGACGGACTATGGCTACACCTTC. Translation: CSDTGTDYGYTF. The chain carries TRBV29-1 and TRBJ1-2, with D possibly being TRBD1 (5 bases). This CDR3 comprises 12 residues. V lost 7 bases and J 3 bases, leaving 12 bases between the germline ends. The germline gives CDR1 SQVTM, CDR2 ANQGSEA.

V usage is TRBV9 and J usage is TRBJ1-5, with D perhaps matching TRBD1 (6 bases). The CDR3 is 15 amino acids. Trimming took off 3 bases at V and 4 bases at J, with 14 bases between the two ends. CDR1 SGDLS and CDR2 YYNGEE come from the germline V gene. CDR3 sequence reads: CASSGTDRPNQPQHF. The CDR3 DNA sequence: TGTGCCAGCAGCGGGACGGACAGACCAAATCAGCCCCAGCATTTT.

The V call is TRBV6-5, the J call TRBJ2-2, with 7 nucleotides matching TRBD1. The CDR3 loop spans 15 amino acids. V trimming: 6 bases; J trimming: 4 bases; junction bases outside the gene matches: 8. Germline V gene sequence: CDR1 MNHEY, CDR2 SVGAGI. The CDR3 loop is CASRTGQLVTGELFF. For the CDR3, the DNA is TGTGCCAGCAGAACGGGACAGTTGGTCACCGGGGAGCTGTTTTTT.

J is TRBJ2-1 and V is TRBV20-1; D uncertain. V gave up 0 bases and J gave up 8 bases, with 5 bases separating them. Germline V CDR1 and CDR2: DFQATT, SNEGSKA (reference sequence). The CDR3 sequence is 11 residues long. Written as DNA, the CDR3 is TGCAGTGCTAGAGATAAGGATGAGCAGTTCTTC. Its translation: CSARDKDEQFF.

The chain links TRBV9 to TRBJ2-3; D gene ambiguous. Trimming cost V 0 bases and J 6 bases, with 17 bases left between them. Germline CDR1 SGDLS, CDR2 YYNGEE. The CDR3 consists of 16 residues. CDR3 residues: CASSVAVASRLDTQYF. CDR3 DNA sequence: TGTGCCAGCAGCGTAGCTGTAGCTAGTCGACTGGATACGCAGTATTTT.

The CDR3, as DNA: TGTGCCAGCAGGGGGTCAGACTATAACGAGCAGTACTTC. Translating gives CASRGSDYNEQYF. V usage is TRBV6-6 and J usage is TRBJ2-7, with a possible D match to TRBD2 (5 bases). The V gene's germline CDR1 is MNHNY and CDR2 SVGAGI (reference sequence). The CDR3 runs 13 residues. The V and J ends lost 6 bases and 5 bases respectively, with 14 bases between them.

This chain uses TRBV28 with TRBJ1-4; TRBD1 matches 8 bases. The CDR3 totals 14 residues. V gave up 4 bases and J gave up 8 bases; unmatched junction bases: 6. CDR1 is MDHEN, CDR2 SYDVKM, per germline. The CDR3 loop reads CASSSTGVREKLFF. CDR3 coding DNA: TGTGCCAGCAGTTCGACAGGGGTTCGAGAAAAACTGTTTTTT.

With respect to this clone: Mismatch with germline at one junction end may stem from a read error. Other DNA sequences in the sample encode the same CDR3. As DNA, the CDR3 is TGCGCCAGCAGTCTTGACAGGGTTTATGGCTACACCTTC. This codes for CASSLDRVYGYTF. The V and J genes are TRBV3-1 (or the pseudogene TRBV3-2) and TRBJ1-2; 7 positions match TRBD1. This CDR3 contains 13 residues. The germline V gene encodes CDR1 LGHDT and CDR2 YNNKEL (reference sequence).

V usage is TRBV10-1 and J usage is TRBJ2-3; 7 bases fit TRBD2. The CDR3 consists of 14 residues. After removal of 3 bases from V and 6 bases from J, the junction contained 6 bases not matched to a gene. Looked up from germline, CDR1 is WNHNN and CDR2 is SYGVQD (reference sequence). DNA for the CDR3: TGCGCCAGCAGTGATGGAAGGGAGGGCGATACGCAGTATTTT. It codes for CASSDGREGDTQYF.

The rearrangement uses TRBV4-2 and TRBJ2-1; D is undetermined. Germline V CDR1 and CDR2: LGHNA, YNFKEQ. This CDR3 has 15 amino acids. The germline V and J ends were trimmed by 0 bases and 0 bases, with 6 bases remaining between them. CDR3 protein: CASSQELVSYNEQFF. In DNA form, the CDR3 reads TGTGCCAGCAGCCAAGAACTTGTCTCCTACAATGAGCAGTTCTTC.

The chain recombines TRBV7-2 with TRBJ2-6; a possible D gene is TRBD1 (6 bases). Trimming shortened V by 5 bases and J by 0 bases, and 14 bases separated the two germline ends. Per the germline V gene, CDR1 is SGHTA and CDR2 is FQGNSA. This CDR3 is built from 17 residues. The CDR3 sequence is CASSIWGTTSGANVLTF. In DNA, the CDR3 is TGTGCCAGCAGCATCTGGGGGACAACCTCTGGGGCCAACGTCCTGACTTTC.

The rearrangement links TRBV10-2 to TRBJ1-5; D unresolved. The ends were cut back, 4 bases at V and 7 bases at J, with 14 bases in the middle. The CDR3 is 14 residues long. Germline V gene sequence: CDR1 WSHSY, CDR2 SAAADI. CDR3 sequence (DNA): TGCGCCAGCAGTGTATCCGGGCTAGGGCAGCCCCAGCATTTT. The encoded protein is CASSVSGLGQPQHF.

The chain combines TRBV10-1 with TRBJ2-3, with D unresolved. The V end was cut by 4 bases, the J end by 3 bases, with 8 bases between. From germline, CDR1 is WNHNN and CDR2 SYGVQD (reference sequence). The CDR3 contains 13 residues. The CDR3 loop is CASSAAGTDTQYF. The CDR3 nucleotides read TGCGCCAGCAGTGCCGCCGGGACAGATACGCAGTATTTT.

The J gene is TRBJ1-5, the V gene TRBV7-6; D is unclear. V lost 1 base to trimming and J lost 9 bases, with 16 bases between them. Per germline, CDR1 SGHVS and CDR2 FNYEAQ. The CDR3 covers 15 residues. The CDR3 bases are TGTGCCAGCAGCTTAGAGGGAACATCCGATTGGCCCCAGCATTTT. Its translation: CASSLEGTSDWPQHF.

The chain joins TRBV18 to TRBJ2-1, with D maybe TRBD1 (5 bases). V gave up 2 bases and J gave up 10 bases, with 15 bases separating them. In germline, CDR1 is KGHSH, CDR2 LQKENI. The CDR3 is 14 amino acids. CDR3 sequence (DNA): TGTGCCAGCTCACCAGAGACAGTGTCTGGGGAGCAGTTCTTC. Its protein is CASSPETVSGEQFF.

The CDR3 reads CASNKTGGPVEQFF. In nucleotides, the CDR3 is TGTGCCAGCAATAAAACGGGGGGGCCGGTTGAGCAGTTCTTC. V is TRBV6-4 and J is TRBJ2-1, with TRBD2 matching over 8 bases. Per germline, CDR1 MRHNA and CDR2 SNTAGT. This CDR3 spans 14 amino acids. V trimming: 7 bases; J trimming: 9 bases; junction bases outside the gene matches: 11.

The chain carries TRBV9 and TRBJ2-2; 7 positions agree with TRBD1. The V and J ends lost 7 bases and 6 bases, in that order; junction bases with no gene match: 6. The CDR3 runs 13 residues. The germline gives CDR1 SGDLS, CDR2 YYNGEE. Written as DNA, the CDR3 is TGTGCCAGCCAAAGGCAGGGGGCCGGGGAGCTGTTTTTT. Protein: CASQRQGAGELFF.

The chain uses TRBV4-2 and TRBJ2-5, with D unresolved. Trimming removed 0 bases at V and 1 base at J, with 6 bases between. From germline, CDR1 is LGHNA and CDR2 YNFKEQ. This CDR3 has 14 residues. The CDR3 reads CASSQDGVQETQYF. The CDR3 DNA reads as TGTGCCAGCAGCCAAGATGGGGTCCAAGAGACCCAGTACTTC.

The chain is built from TRBV18 and TRBJ1-4; D remains unclear. Germline V gives CDR1 KGHSH, CDR2 LQKENI. V was cut by 3 bases and J by 4 bases, with 6 bases left in between. This CDR3 has 13 residues. The CDR3 protein is CASSPLSNEKLFF. The CDR3 DNA sequence: TGTGCCAGCTCACCTTTGAGTAATGAAAAACTGTTTTTT.

The chain has TRBV18 and TRBJ1-3; TRBD1 might be the D (5 bases). The germline gives CDR1 KGHSH, CDR2 LQKENI. The CDR3 is 16 residues long. V lost 3 bases, J lost 0 bases, and 12 bases lay in between. The CDR3 sequence is CASSPRQPASGNTIYF. The CDR3 DNA is TGTGCCAGCTCACCCCGACAGCCAGCCTCTGGAAACACCATATATTTT.

The chain carries TRBV9 and TRBJ2-2; D gene ambiguous. The CDR3 spans 14 residues. CDR1 and CDR2 from the germline V gene are SGDLS and YYNGEE. Deletions cut 6 bases from V and 7 bases from J, with 16 bases between. CDR3 residues: CASNFGQLGGELFF. The DNA for the CDR3 is TGTGCCAGCAACTTCGGGCAGTTGGGCGGGGAGCTGTTTTTT.

The genes are TRBV7-2 and TRBJ2-3; D is undetermined. From germline, CDR1 is SGHTA and CDR2 FQGNSA. Trimming took 1 base from V and 2 from J, leaving 7 bases between them. This CDR3 spans 14 amino acids. CDR3 sequence (DNA): TGTGCCAGCAGCTTAGTGCGCTCCACAGATACGCAGTATTTT. Its translation: CASSLVRSTDTQYF.

J is TRBJ2-3 and V is TRBV10-3; 7 bases are a match to TRBD2. The CDR3 is made up of 18 amino acids. The germline V gene encodes CDR1 ENHRY and CDR2 SYGVKD. With V trimmed by 3 bases and J by 7 bases, 19 bases remained unmatched. Written as DNA, the CDR3 is TGTGCCATCAGTGATGAGAACCCTACGGGGGGAACTAGGAATACGCAGTATTTT. Protein sequence: CAISDENPTGGTRNTQYF.

V and J are TRBV6-6 and TRBJ2-7; TRBD2 matches 14 bases. Germline CDR1 reads MNHNY; CDR2 reads SVGAGI (reference sequence). The CDR3 spans 16 residues. V shed 5 bases and J 2 bases; nucleotides not matched to a gene: 5. CDR3 in amino acids: CASSTGTSGGTYEQYF. In DNA, the CDR3 is TGTGCCAGCAGTACCGGGACTAGCGGGGGAACCTACGAGCAGTACTTC.

The chain couples TRBV19 to TRBJ2-7; TRBD1 is a possible D gene (5 bases). CDR3 size: 12 residues. Deletions cut 6 bases from V and 3 bases from J, with 9 bases between. Per the germline V gene, CDR1 is LNHDA and CDR2 is SQIVND (reference sequence). CDR3 coding DNA: TGTGCCAGTAGCCAAAGGGGCTACGAGCAGTACTTC. Translating it yields CASSQRGYEQYF.

The chain is built from TRBV11-3 and TRBJ2-7, with 11 nucleotides matching TRBD2. Germline values: CDR1 SGHNT, CDR2 YENEEA. V lost 1 base, J lost 3 bases, and 2 bases stayed unmatched. The CDR3 spans 15 residues. The CDR3 nucleotides read TGTGCCAGCAGCTTAGGGACTAGCGGGTTCTACGAGCAGTACTTC. The encoded protein is CASSLGTSGFYEQYF. Full variable domain (rest looked up from reference TRBV11-3 and TRBJ2-7): EAGVVQSPRYKIIEKKQPVAFWCNPISGHNTLYWYLQNLGQGPELLIRYENEEAVDDSQLPKDRFSAERLKGVDSTLKIQPAELGDSAVYLCASSLGTSGFYEQYFGPGTRLTVT.

This chain connects TRBV6-5 to TRBJ1-6; 8 bases agree with TRBD1. The V gene's germline CDR1 is MNHEY and CDR2 SVGAGI. The trim removed 5 bases at V and 5 bases at J, leaving 5 bases unmatched. The CDR3 sequence is 15 residues long. CDR3 DNA sequence: TGTGCCAGCAGTATGACAGGGGTGCATAATTCACCCCTCCACTTT. It is translated as CASSMTGVHNSPLHF.

This chain connects TRBV5-1 to TRBJ1-2, with a tentative D call TRBD1 (6 bases). V was cut by 4 bases and J by 7 bases, with 17 bases left in between. Germline CDR1 reads SGHRS; CDR2 reads YFSETQ. The CDR3 spans 14 residues. CDR3 DNA sequence: TGCGCCAGCAGCAACGTCAGGGGAGGTAGTGGCTACACCTTC. It specifies CASSNVRGGSGYTF.

The chain joins TRBV5-1 to TRBJ2-3, with D possibly being TRBD1 (6 bases). Trimming cost V 2 bases and J 2 bases, with 12 bases left between them. Germline CDR1 is SGHRS and CDR2 is YFSETQ. This CDR3 region has 15 residues. CDR3 in amino acids: CASSFQGWVTDTQYF. Here the CDR3 DNA reads TGCGCCAGCAGCTTCCAGGGGTGGGTCACAGATACGCAGTATTTT.

CDR3 in amino acids: CASSLFREGQQYF. CDR3 DNA sequence: TGTGCCAGCAGTTTATTTAGGGAGGGCCAGCAGTACTTC. This chain links TRBV12-3 or TRBV12-4 with TRBJ2-7, with 7 bases identical to TRBD2. This CDR3 spans 13 amino acids. Losses at the gene ends were 2 bases for V and 8 bases for J; bases not matched to a gene: 6.